The 30 T cell receptor beta chains given below trace back to one sample, sequenced in a study of blood T cell repertoires in COVID-19. Method: immunoSEQ multiplex PCR; TCRdb's copy keeps in-frame clones and lacks some. The sample lists about 120,000 clones, around 87% occurring once. Sequencing was carried out using peripheral blood. The receptors shown here come from an older man with active or convalescent COVID-19.

The V call is TRBV29-1, the J call TRBJ2-5, with 8 bases matching TRBD2. Germline trimming cut 7 bases from V and 4 bases from J; bases unmatched to any gene: 14. The CDR3 is 15 residues long. Looked up from germline, CDR1 is SQVTM and CDR2 is ANQGSEA. The CDR3 protein is CSAGGAPRRGETQYF. CDR3 nucleotide sequence: TGCAGCGCCGGGGGGGCCCCCAGAAGGGGAGAGACCCAGTACTTC.

The chain recombines TRBV20-1 with TRBJ1-2; no clear D gene. The CDR3 covers 9 residues. V dropped 5 bases and J dropped 5 bases, with 3 bases sitting between them. Looked up from germline, CDR1 is DFQATT and CDR2 is SNEGSKA (reference sequence). CDR3 loop: CSAPYGYTF. DNA for the CDR3: TGCAGTGCTCCTTATGGCTACACCTTC.

The chain combines TRBV28 with TRBJ2-1, with 13 bases fitting TRBD2. The junction had 8 bases not matched to a gene; V was cut back by 5 bases and J by 7 bases. Germline CDR1 is MDHEN and CDR2 is SYDVKM. This CDR3 contains 16 residues. CDR3 in DNA: TGTGCCAGCAGTACAATCACTAGCGGGAGGGAAAATGAGCAGTTCTTC. Translation: CASSTITSGRENEQFF.

This clone was recorded once. This chain links TRBV24-1 with TRBJ2-1; the D is unclear. The CDR3 extends over 11 amino acids. CDR1 and CDR2 from the germline V gene are KGHDR and SFDVKD. The V gene lost 7 bases and the J gene lost 6 bases, with 6 bases spanning the gap. CDR3 loop: CATSLFNEQFF. CDR3 nucleotides: TGTGCCACCAGCCTCTTCAATGAGCAGTTCTTC.

The chain employs TRBV7-9 and TRBJ2-3; 10 nucleotides line up with TRBD2. Germline CDR1 reads SEHNR; CDR2 reads FQNEAQ (reference sequence). V trimming: 5 bases; J trimming: 5 bases; junction bases outside the gene matches: 10. There are 16 residues in the CDR3. The DNA for the CDR3 is TGTGCCAGCAGCCCCACGCCGGGACTAGCGAAAGATACGCAGTATTTT. Encoded protein: CASSPTPGLAKDTQYF.

V gene TRBV5-1 combines with J gene TRBJ2-7; TRBD2 matches 8 bases. CDR1 and CDR2 from the germline V gene are SGHRS and YFSETQ. The CDR3 covers 19 residues. V lost 1 base to trimming and J lost 4 bases; unmatched junction nucleotides: 19. The CDR3, as DNA: TGCGCCAGCAGCTTGACCACTTTTTTCCAGCGGGAGCTACGTTACGAGCAGTACTTC. Translating gives CASSLTTFFQRELRYEQYF.

The chain recombines TRBV28 with TRBJ1-5; 8 nucleotides match TRBD1. The CDR3 spans 14 residues. The junction had 6 bases not matched to a gene; V was cut back by 5 bases and J by 6 bases. The germline CDR1 and CDR2 sequences are MDHEN and SYDVKM. CDR3 DNA: TGTGCCAGCAGTACCTCAGGGGGCGTTCAGCCCCAGCATTTT. This codes for CASSTSGGVQPQHF.

This chain joins TRBV28 and TRBJ1-1, with 10 bases lining up with TRBD1. Per the germline V gene, CDR1 is MDHEN and CDR2 is SYDVKM. The junction had 9 bases not matched to a gene; V was cut back by 7 bases and J by 1 base. The CDR3 has 16 amino acids. The CDR3 DNA sequence: TGTGCCAGCAATCAGGGACAGGGGTTCGGGAACACTGAAGCTTTCTTT. Translated, it gives CASNQGQGFGNTEAFF.

This chain uses TRBV7-3 with TRBJ1-1; 7 bases agree with TRBD1. The V and J ends lost 2 bases and 5 bases, in that order; junction bases with no gene match: 2. The CDR3 runs 13 residues. Germline V gene data show CDR1 as SGHTA and CDR2 as FQGTGA. CDR3 protein: CASSLQGDTEAFF. Written as DNA, the CDR3 is TGTGCCAGCAGCTTACAGGGGGATACTGAAGCTTTCTTT. The whole variable domain, remainder taken from reference TRBV7-3 and TRBJ1-1, is GAGVSQTPSNKVTEKGKYVELRCDPISGHTALYWYRQSLGQGPEFLIYFQGTGAADDSGLPNDRFFAVRPEGSVSTLKIQRTERGDSAVYLCASSLQGDTEAFFGQGTRLTVV.

This sequence joins TRBV6-5 and TRBJ1-4; TRBD1 aligns across 8 bases. The trim removed 6 bases at V and 8 bases at J, leaving 5 bases unmatched. The CDR3 totals 13 residues. CDR1 and CDR2 (germline): MNHEY, SVGAGI. CDR3 coding DNA: TGTGCCAGCAGGGACAGGGTCGGAGAAAAACTGTTTTTT. Protein product: CASRDRVGEKLFF.

The gene calls are TRBV7-8 and TRBJ2-1; D is uncertain. The CDR3 has 14 residues. Trimming took off 3 bases at V and 0 bases at J, with 6 bases between the two ends. CDR1 is SGHVS and CDR2 is FQNEAQ in the germline V gene. The CDR3 here is CASSFPGSYNEQFF. In nucleotides, the CDR3 is TGTGCCAGCAGCTTCCCCGGCTCCTACAATGAGCAGTTCTTC.

The chain links TRBV9 to TRBJ2-1, with D perhaps matching TRBD2 (6 bases). V gave up 0 bases and J gave up 3 bases, with 13 bases separating them. This CDR3 comprises 16 residues. Germline-derived CDR1 and CDR2 are SGDLS and YYNGEE. The CDR3 region has the DNA TGTGCCAGCAGCGTAGAAGGGCTAGCGTACTACAATGAGCAGTTCTTC. Translated, it gives CASSVEGLAYYNEQFF.

The chain has TRBV10-1 and TRBJ2-3; 7 nucleotides align to TRBD1. From germline, CDR1 is WNHNN and CDR2 SYGVQD (reference sequence). There are 15 residues in the CDR3. Trimming took 5 bases from V and 2 from J; bases not matched to a gene: 7. Here the CDR3 reads CASSTGTAYTDTQYF. The CDR3 DNA reads as TGCGCCAGCAGTACCGGGACAGCATACACAGATACGCAGTATTTT.

V and J are TRBV6-5 and TRBJ1-4, with a possible D match to TRBD1 (6 bases). The CDR3 is 14 amino acids. V lost 6 bases and J lost 4, with 12 bases in between. Germline V gene data show CDR1 as MNHEY and CDR2 as SVGAGI. The CDR3 region is CASSRTVSNEKLFF. The CDR3 DNA sequence: TGTGCCAGCAGCAGGACAGTCAGTAATGAAAAACTGTTTTTT.

The rearrangement joins TRBV7-3 to TRBJ2-1, with TRBD2 matching over 10 bases. Unmatched junction bases numbered 5, after V lost 5 bases and J lost 7 bases. Germline V gene lookup returns CDR1 SGHTA and CDR2 FQGTGA. The CDR3 contains 14 residues. CDR3 loop: CASSPSGRENEQFF. Written as DNA, the CDR3 is TGTGCCAGCAGCCCAAGCGGGAGGGAGAATGAGCAGTTCTTC.

The chain couples TRBV6-6 to TRBJ1-2; TRBD1 matches 7 bases. Germline CDR1 and CDR2: MNHNY and SVGAGI (reference sequence). The V gene end was trimmed by 7 bases and the J gene end by 7 bases; junction bases not matched to a gene: 15. This CDR3 has 15 amino acids. In DNA, the CDR3 is TGTGCCAGCAAGGGACAGAGTTCCCTGGGGCGTGGCTACACCTTC. Encoded protein: CASKGQSSLGRGYTF.

This clone was counted a few times. The V and J genes are TRBV28 and TRBJ1-6; 9 bases are a match to TRBD1. Germline CDR1 and CDR2: MDHEN and SYDVKM. V trimming: 4 bases; J trimming: 5 bases; junction bases outside the gene matches: 6. The CDR3 runs 16 residues. CDR3: CASSYTGGADNSPLHF. Here the CDR3 DNA reads TGTGCCAGCAGTTATACAGGGGGCGCCGATAATTCACCCCTCCACTTT.

In the case of this clone: Germline and junction disagree at one end, which may indicate a read error. The rearrangement joins TRBV7-7 to TRBJ2-1; 9 nucleotides match TRBD1. There are 13 residues in the CDR3. Germline loops: CDR1 SSHAT, CDR2 FNYEAQ (reference sequence). In nucleotides, the CDR3 is TGTGCTAGCAGCCGGGACAGGGCTAATGAGCAGTTCTTC. Protein sequence: CASSRDRANEQFF.

This clone came up once. The chain is built from TRBV19 and TRBJ2-3; D may be TRBD1 (5 bases). The CDR3 runs 14 residues. V gave up 5 bases and J gave up 1 base, with 10 bases separating them. Germline lookup yields CDR1 LNHDA and CDR2 SQIVND (reference sequence). This chain's CDR3 is CASSQGDGTDTQYF. The CDR3 DNA reads TGTGCCAGTAGTCAGGGTGACGGCACAGATACGCAGTATTTT.

This clone was seen just once. The gene calls are TRBV5-6 and TRBJ1-2, with TRBD1 identical over 10 bases. The CDR3 sequence is 16 residues long. The germline V gene encodes CDR1 SGHDT and CDR2 YYEEEE. With V trimmed by 1 base and J by 6 bases, 9 bases remained unmatched. The CDR3 region is CASSLPVGTGVDGYTF. Here the CDR3 DNA reads TGTGCCAGCAGCTTGCCGGTCGGGACAGGGGTGGATGGCTACACCTTC.

V is TRBV19 and J is TRBJ2-5; D is perhaps TRBD2 (6 bases). Looked up from germline, CDR1 is LNHDA and CDR2 is SQIVND (reference sequence). V lost 2 bases and J lost 2, with 9 bases in between. The CDR3 totals 14 residues. CDR3: CASSIMAGQETQYF. CDR3 in DNA: TGTGCCAGTAGTATAATGGCGGGGCAAGAGACCCAGTACTTC.

This sequence joins TRBV19 and TRBJ1-5, with a tentative D call TRBD1 (5 bases). The ends were cut back, 5 bases at V and 10 bases at J, with 15 bases in the middle. This CDR3 has 13 residues. Germline V gene sequence: CDR1 LNHDA, CDR2 SQIVND (reference sequence). CDR3 nucleotide sequence: TGTGCCAGTAGTCCCGGGGGGTTGGAACCCCAGCATTTT. Residues: CASSPGGLEPQHF.

The chain has TRBV6-6 and TRBJ2-7; tentatively, D is TRBD2 (6 bases). CDR3 length equals 15 residues. V shed 5 bases and J shed 0 bases, with 14 bases lying between them. In germline, CDR1 is MNHNY, CDR2 SVGAGI (reference sequence). The CDR3 DNA reads TGTGCCAGCAGTCCCCTTGGAGGGACCTCCTACGAGCAGTACTTC. It is translated as CASSPLGGTSYEQYF.

J is TRBJ2-7 and V is TRBV21-1; whether TRBD2, the table's D call, matches the DNA was not checked. TRBV21-1 is noted as a pseudogene. The CDR3 is 17 amino acids. The CDR3 here is CAIPSGRGDSGKYEQYF. The CDR3, as DNA: TGTGCCATTCCCTCGGGAAGGGGAGACAGCGGGAAATACGAGCAGTACTTC.

The chain has TRBV2 and TRBJ2-7, with 10 bases identical to TRBD1. CDR1 and CDR2 (germline): SNHLY, FYNNEI. The CDR3 runs to 13 residues. V gave up 8 bases and J gave up 2 bases; unmatched junction bases: 3. CDR3 residues: CASRDRGTYEQYF. The CDR3, as DNA: TGTGCCAGCCGGGACAGGGGCACCTACGAGCAGTACTTC.

CDR3 sequence reads: CASKSPPDSYEQYF. DNA for the CDR3: TGTGCCAGCAAAAGCCCTCCCGACTCCTACGAGCAGTACTTC. The chain couples TRBV27 to TRBJ2-7; no definite D call. Trimming pared 7 bases from V and 0 bases from J, leaving 13 bases between. CDR1 is MNHEY and CDR2 is SMNVEV in the germline V gene (reference sequence). There are 14 residues in the CDR3.

V gene TRBV19 combines with J gene TRBJ2-5; 7 nucleotides align to TRBD2. The CDR3 consists of 14 residues. CDR1 and CDR2 from the germline V gene are LNHDA and SQIVND (reference sequence). V shed 3 bases, J shed 5 bases, and the junction held 6 bases outside the gene matches. This chain's CDR3 is CASSIYAGGETQYF. CDR3 DNA: TGTGCCAGTAGTATTTATGCCGGGGGGGAGACCCAGTACTTC.

The J gene is TRBJ2-5, the V gene TRBV3-1 (or the pseudogene TRBV3-2); weak D call: TRBD2 (5 bases). The germline gives CDR1 LGHDT, CDR2 YNNKEL (reference sequence). The CDR3 has 15 amino acids. The V and J ends lost 0 bases and 2 bases respectively, with 10 bases between them. The CDR3 DNA is TGTGCCAGCAGCCAAGACTTCCTAGCACAAGAGACCCAGTACTTC. Encoded protein: CASSQDFLAQETQYF.

V and J are TRBV11-2 and TRBJ2-1, with D maybe TRBD1 (5 bases). The CDR3 covers 14 residues. Germline V gene data show CDR1 as SGHAT and CDR2 as FQNNGV. Trimming removed 3 bases from V and 5 bases from J, with 11 bases in between. For the CDR3, the DNA is TGTGCCAGCAGCTTTAGGGGTAACCACAATGAGCAGTTCTTC. This gives the protein CASSFRGNHNEQFF.

The V call is TRBV7-9, the J call TRBJ2-7, with 7 bases matching TRBD1. Germline V CDR1 and CDR2: SEHNR, FQNEAQ (reference sequence). The CDR3 contains 13 residues. With 5 bases clipped from V and 2 bases from J, the junction kept 3 bases outside the gene matches. The CDR3 bases are TGTGCCAGCAGCCATGGGACAGCCTACGAGCAGTACTTC. Amino acids: CASSHGTAYEQYF. The variable domain in full, with the rest retrieved from reference TRBV7-9 and TRBJ2-7, is DTGVSQNPRHKITKRGQNVTFRCDPISEHNRLYWYRQTLGQGPEFLTYFQNEAQLEKSRLLSDRFSAERPKGSFSTLEIQRTEQGDSAMYLCASSHGTAYEQYFGPGTRLTVT.